Listed below are T cell receptor beta chains from one sample, sequenced in a study of blood T cell repertoires in COVID-19. Clones were sequenced by immunoSEQ multiplex PCR, and TCRdb holds only the in-frame ones, with some missing. Of roughly 100,000 clones in the sample, about 90% were seen once. Sequenced: peripheral blood. Every receptor here comes from a woman in her 30s with acute or convalescent COVID-19. Each CDR3 is given with its conserved first and last residue. The D gene is left open where the match is weak. For some rows the clone size is stated as once, few or many, or as a class when expanded; others skip it.

clone_size: NA; d_call: NA; v_call: TRBV6-5; j_call: TRBJ1-5; cdr3_nt: TGTGCCAGCAGTTACTCGAGTACGGGAGGTCAGCCCCAGCATTTT; cdr3_aa: CASSYSSTGGQPQHF
clone_size: NA; d_call: NA; v_call: TRBV6-5; j_call: TRBJ1-2; cdr3_nt: TGTGCCAGCAGGTCGAGGGAATACTATGGCTACACCTTC; cdr3_aa: CASRSREYYGYTF
clone_size: NA; d_call: TRBD1; v_call: TRBV18; j_call: TRBJ1-5; cdr3_nt: TGTGCCAGCTCACCGGACAGGGGTAACAATCAGCCCCAGCATTTT; cdr3_aa: CASSPDRGNNQPQHF
clone_size: NA; d_call: TRBD1; v_call: TRBV7-9; j_call: TRBJ1-1; cdr3_nt: TGTGCCAGCAGCCTAAACAGGGGTAACACTGAAGCTTTCTTT; cdr3_aa: CASSLNRGNTEAFF
clone_size: NA; d_call: NA; v_call: TRBV9; j_call: TRBJ1-1; cdr3_nt: TGTGCCAGCAGCGTAGTGAGCAACACTGAAGCTTTCTTT; cdr3_aa: CASSVVSNTEAFF
clone_size: NA; d_call: TRBD1; v_call: TRBV19; j_call: TRBJ1-6; cdr3_nt: TGCCGGGACAGGGGGGCCTATAATTCACCCCTCCACTTT; cdr3_aa: CRDRGAYNSPLHF
clone_size: once; d_call: TRBD1; v_call: TRBV28; j_call: TRBJ1-6; cdr3_nt: TGTGCCAGCAGTTTTATAGGGAGACAGGGGGATGACTCACCCCTCCACTTT; cdr3_aa: CASSFIGRQGDDSPLHF
clone_size: NA; d_call: NA; v_call: TRBV6-1; j_call: TRBJ1-2; cdr3_nt: TGTGCCAGCAGTGAAGTTAGGGGAGGTGGCTACACCTTC; cdr3_aa: CASSEVRGGGYTF
clone_size: NA; d_call: TRBD1; v_call: TRBV5-6; j_call: TRBJ2-7; cdr3_nt: TGTGCCAGCAGCCTGCCCGGGACAGGGTCCTACGAGCAGTACTTC; cdr3_aa: CASSLPGTGSYEQYF
clone_size: NA; d_call: TRBD1; v_call: TRBV6-1; j_call: TRBJ1-6; cdr3_nt: TGTGCCAGCAGTGAAAGGCGACAGGGGGGGAGTTCACCCCTCCACTTT; cdr3_aa: CASSERRQGGSSPLHF
clone_size: NA; d_call: NA; v_call: TRBV28; j_call: TRBJ1-2; cdr3_nt: TGTGCCAGCAGTCCGGACAGCTCAGCTAACTATGGCTACACCTTC; cdr3_aa: CASSPDSSANYGYTF
clone_size: NA; d_call: NA; v_call: TRBV5-1; j_call: TRBJ1-4; cdr3_nt: TGCGCCAGCAGCTTATCCGGGGACAAGGGCGAAAAACTGTTTTTT; cdr3_aa: CASSLSGDKGEKLFF
clone_size: NA; d_call: NA; v_call: TRBV3-1/TRBV3-2; j_call: TRBJ2-3; cdr3_nt: TGTGTCAGCAGCCAAGAGCAGCCGGGGGATACGCAGTATTTT; cdr3_aa: CVSSQEQPGDTQYF
clone_size: NA; d_call: NA; v_call: TRBV10-3; j_call: TRBJ2-7; cdr3_nt: TGTGCCATCAGTGAGGGAGGGACAGCCGAGCAGTACTTC; cdr3_aa: CAISEGGTAEQYF
clone_size: few; d_call: NA; v_call: TRBV29-1; j_call: TRBJ1-2; cdr3_nt: TGCAGCGTTGGGATCGGGGGTTTCAGTGGCTACACCTTC; cdr3_aa: CSVGIGGFSGYTF
clone_size: NA; d_call: TRBD1; v_call: TRBV28; j_call: TRBJ1-2; cdr3_nt: TGTGCCAGCAGCTCTAACCGACAGGGGGCGACTGGCTACACCTTC; cdr3_aa: CASSSNRQGATGYTF
clone_size: NA; d_call: NA; v_call: TRBV10-1; j_call: TRBJ2-2; cdr3_nt: TGCGCCAGCAGTGACGGTAGCCCGAACACCGGGGAGCTGTTTTTT; cdr3_aa: CASSDGSPNTGELFF
clone_size: NA; d_call: TRBD1; v_call: TRBV12-5; j_call: TRBJ1-3; cdr3_nt: TGTGCTAGTGGTTCTGGACAGGGGAGCTCTGGAAACACCATATATTTT; cdr3_aa: CASGSGQGSSGNTIYF
clone_size: NA; d_call: TRBD1; v_call: TRBV6-6; j_call: TRBJ1-2; cdr3_nt: TGTGCCAGCAGTTACCCCGGGACAGGGGATGGCTACACCTTC; cdr3_aa: CASSYPGTGDGYTF
clone_size: NA; d_call: NA; v_call: TRBV5-8; j_call: TRBJ1-4; cdr3_nt: TGTGCCAGCAGCTTGGGGACAGCTAATGAAAAACTGTTTTTT; cdr3_aa: CASSLGTANEKLFF
clone_size: NA; d_call: TRBD1; v_call: TRBV5-8; j_call: TRBJ1-3; cdr3_nt: TGTGCCAGCAGCTGGGGACAGGGCTCTGGAAACACCATATATTTT; cdr3_aa: CASSWGQGSGNTIYF
clone_size: NA; d_call: NA; v_call: TRBV19; j_call: TRBJ1-1; cdr3_nt: TGTGCCAGTAGTATACAGGGAGGCACTGAAGCTTTCTTT; cdr3_aa: CASSIQGGTEAFF
clone_size: few; d_call: TRBD2; v_call: TRBV13; j_call: TRBJ2-3; cdr3_nt: TGTGCCAGCAGCTTAGGCGGCCTAGCGGGGAAAGATACGCAGTATTTT; cdr3_aa: CASSLGGLAGKDTQYF
clone_size: once; d_call: NA; v_call: TRBV3-1/TRBV3-2; j_call: TRBJ1-4; cdr3_nt: TGTGCCTCGCGGGCAGGCGCCAATGAAAAACTGTTTTTT; cdr3_aa: CASRAGANEKLFF
clone_size: NA; d_call: TRBD2; v_call: TRBV7-6; j_call: TRBJ2-1; cdr3_nt: TGTGCCAGCAGCTTACCCGGACTAGCGGGGGGGAATGAGCAGTTCTTC; cdr3_aa: CASSLPGLAGGNEQFF
clone_size: NA; d_call: TRBD2; v_call: TRBV19; j_call: TRBJ2-4; cdr3_nt: TGTGCCAGTAGTATTCTAGCGGGGGGTCGTAACATTCAGTACTTC; cdr3_aa: CASSILAGGRNIQYF
clone_size: NA; d_call: NA; v_call: TRBV7-9; j_call: TRBJ2-7; cdr3_nt: TGTGCCAGCAGCTTAGGGCCGATCTACGAGCAGTACTTC; cdr3_aa: CASSLGPIYEQYF
clone_size: NA; d_call: TRBD2; v_call: TRBV7-2; j_call: TRBJ2-3; cdr3_nt: TGTGCCAGCAGCCTACTAGCGGGGTTTGCAGATACGCAGTATTTT; cdr3_aa: CASSLLAGFADTQYF
clone_size: once; d_call: NA; v_call: TRBV30; j_call: TRBJ1-2; cdr3_nt: TGTGCCTGGACCCAGGGCAACTATGGCTACACCTTC; cdr3_aa: CAWTQGNYGYTF
clone_size: NA; d_call: TRBD1; v_call: TRBV4-1; j_call: TRBJ1-5; cdr3_nt: TGCGCCAGCAGCCGAGGGACAGGGGAGCAGCCCCAGCATTTT; cdr3_aa: CASSRGTGEQPQHF
clone_size: NA; d_call: NA; v_call: TRBV18; j_call: TRBJ1-2; cdr3_nt: TGTGCCAGCTCACCAACCCCCGACAGAACCTATGGCTACACCTTC; cdr3_aa: CASSPTPDRTYGYTF
clone_size: NA; d_call: NA; v_call: TRBV7-3; j_call: TRBJ2-7; cdr3_nt: TGTGCCAGCAGCTTAGGCCTTTCGTACGAGCAGTACTTC; cdr3_aa: CASSLGLSYEQYF
clone_size: NA; d_call: NA; v_call: TRBV11-2; j_call: TRBJ1-2; cdr3_nt: TGTGCCAGCAGCTTATCGGGGGGAGAGGGCTACACCTTC; cdr3_aa: CASSLSGGEGYTF
clone_size: NA; d_call: TRBD2; v_call: TRBV7-3; j_call: TRBJ2-7; cdr3_nt: TGTGCCAGCAGCTCTGTGGGGGGGGTGAGAGAGCAGTACTTC; cdr3_aa: CASSSVGGVREQYF
clone_size: NA; d_call: TRBD2; v_call: TRBV6-6; j_call: TRBJ2-1; cdr3_nt: TGTGCCAGCAGTTACTCGTCGGCGGGGGTGAACAATGAGCAGTTCTTC; cdr3_aa: CASSYSSAGVNNEQFF
clone_size: NA; d_call: TRBD1; v_call: TRBV10-1; j_call: TRBJ1-1; cdr3_nt: TGCGCCAGCAGTGGACAGGGGGCAGGTACTGAAGCTTTCTTT; cdr3_aa: CASSGQGAGTEAFF
clone_size: NA; d_call: TRBD1; v_call: TRBV4-1; j_call: TRBJ2-7; cdr3_nt: TGCGCCAGCAGCCTGGGACAGGAGATCTCCTACGAGCAGTACTTC; cdr3_aa: CASSLGQEISYEQYF
clone_size: NA; d_call: NA; v_call: TRBV5-1; j_call: TRBJ1-3; cdr3_nt: TGCGCCAGCAGCTATTCAGGGGACTCTGGAAACACCATATATTTT; cdr3_aa: CASSYSGDSGNTIYF
clone_size: NA; d_call: TRBD2; v_call: TRBV28; j_call: TRBJ2-2; cdr3_nt: TGTGCCAGCAGTTTAAGGGTAGCGGGGGGGCCGAACACCGGGGAGCTGTTTTTT; cdr3_aa: CASSLRVAGGPNTGELFF
clone_size: NA; d_call: NA; v_call: TRBV6-6; j_call: TRBJ2-7; cdr3_nt: TGTGCCAGCAGTTTGCAACCCGGCTACGAGCAGTACTTC; cdr3_aa: CASSLQPGYEQYF
clone_size: once; d_call: TRBD2; v_call: TRBV2; j_call: TRBJ2-7; cdr3_nt: TGTGCCTCAACGCCCGGGAGGGCAGGTGGGAGCTACGAGCAGTACTTC; cdr3_aa: CASTPGRAGGSYEQYF
clone_size: once; d_call: TRBD2; v_call: TRBV29-1; j_call: TRBJ2-1; cdr3_nt: TGCAGCGTTGAAGGGTCTCCTAGCGGGGGGTATATCGATGAGCAGTTCTTC; cdr3_aa: CSVEGSPSGGYIDEQFF
clone_size: NA; d_call: NA; v_call: TRBV21-1; j_call: TRBJ1-2; cdr3_nt: TGTGCCAGCAGCAAAAGAGGGAGCGAACTCTTCTATGGCTACACCTTC; cdr3_aa: CASSKRGSELFYGYTF
clone_size: NA; d_call: NA; v_call: TRBV30; j_call: TRBJ1-1; cdr3_nt: TGTGCCTGGAGTGTCCGGGAGACTGAAGCTTTCTTT; cdr3_aa: CAWSVRETEAFF
clone_size: once; d_call: TRBD1; v_call: TRBV19; j_call: TRBJ2-2; cdr3_nt: TGTGCCAGTAGTATAGGGACAGGTCCAGCCACCGGGGAGCTGTTTTTT; cdr3_aa: CASSIGTGPATGELFF